These T cell receptor beta chains were read from a single sample in a study of blood T cell repertoires in COVID-19. Here immunoSEQ multiplex PCR was the method, and the copy in TCRdb shows in-frame clones only, minus some. The data hold approximately 270,000 clones, with approximately 85% observed a single time. The sequenced sample consisted of peripheral blood. Receptors originate from a woman aged 70-85 years with acute or convalescent COVID-19. Both conserved end residues are part of each CDR3. The order of the fields is J gene, V gene, D gene, CDR3 DNA, CDR3 protein. A D gene is named only where the DNA matches it firmly.

j_gene: TRBJ1-2
v_gene: TRBV19
d_gene: .
CDR3nt: TGTGCCAGTAGTCCAGACACCTGGTATGGCTACACCTTC
CDR3aa: CASSPDTWYGYTF

j_gene: TRBJ1-4
v_gene: TRBV6-6
d_gene: TRBD1
CDR3nt: TGTGCCAGCAGTTCTCGACAGGGTGGAACTAATGAAAAACTGTTTTTT
CDR3aa: CASSSRQGGTNEKLFF

j_gene: TRBJ1-2
v_gene: TRBV10-2
d_gene: .
CDR3nt: TGCGCCAGCAGGGAAATATTTCGGGGGGACCATAACTATGGCTACACCTTC
CDR3aa: CASREIFRGDHNYGYTF

j_gene: TRBJ1-1
v_gene: TRBV2
d_gene: .
CDR3nt: TGTGCCAGCAGTACAGGATCGTGGGACACTGAAGCTTTCTTT
CDR3aa: CASSTGSWDTEAFF

j_gene: TRBJ1-1
v_gene: TRBV7-9
d_gene: .
CDR3nt: TGTGCCAGCAGCCGACTCATTCATCCAAACACTGAAGCTTTCTTT
CDR3aa: CASSRLIHPNTEAFF

j_gene: TRBJ2-5
v_gene: TRBV7-2
d_gene: .
CDR3nt: TGTGCCAGCAGCGGCGGCCTGGCCCGGGAGACCCAGTACTTC
CDR3aa: CASSGGLARETQYF

j_gene: TRBJ2-3
v_gene: TRBV2
d_gene: TRBD2
CDR3nt: TGTGCCAGCAGTGACCTAGCGGGAGCTTCCTTTAGCACAGATACGCAGTATTTT
CDR3aa: CASSDLAGASFSTDTQYF

j_gene: TRBJ2-7
v_gene: TRBV9
d_gene: TRBD2
CDR3nt: TGTGCCAGCAGCGTAGGTGGGACTAGCTTGTTATACGAGCAGTACTTC
CDR3aa: CASSVGGTSLLYEQYF

j_gene: TRBJ1-1
v_gene: TRBV18
d_gene: .
CDR3nt: TGTGCCAGCTCACCTCAGGGGAGCCCCACTGAAGCTTTCTTT
CDR3aa: CASSPQGSPTEAFF

j_gene: TRBJ2-4
v_gene: TRBV11-2
d_gene: .
CDR3nt: TGTGCCAGTGGGGTCCCGGGACTAGCCAAAAACATTCAGTACTTC
CDR3aa: CASGVPGLAKNIQYF

j_gene: TRBJ2-6
v_gene: TRBV4-1
d_gene: TRBD2
CDR3nt: TGCGCCAGCAGCCAAGCCGTGACTAGCGCGCTCTCTGGGGCCAACGTCCTGACTTTC
CDR3aa: CASSQAVTSALSGANVLTF

j_gene: TRBJ2-5
v_gene: TRBV6-6
d_gene: .
CDR3nt: TGTGCCAGCAGCCCCAATCACAGGGTCCAATATGAGACCCAGTACTTC
CDR3aa: CASSPNHRVQYETQYF

j_gene: TRBJ1-1
v_gene: TRBV6-6
d_gene: .
CDR3nt: TGTGCCAGCATGAGGGAGGGCCGGAACACTGAAGCTTTCTTT
CDR3aa: CASMREGRNTEAFF

j_gene: TRBJ2-1
v_gene: TRBV7-9
d_gene: TRBD1
CDR3nt: TGTGCCAGCAGCTCGACAGGGGATCTAGGGCAGTTCTTC
CDR3aa: CASSSTGDLGQFF

j_gene: TRBJ1-4
v_gene: TRBV2
d_gene: .
CDR3nt: TGTGCCAGCTTGCAGAATGAAATTAAACTGTTTTTT
CDR3aa: CASLQNEIKLFF

j_gene: TRBJ2-7
v_gene: TRBV6-5
d_gene: TRBD2
CDR3nt: TGTGCCAGTCAGCGGGGGTACTATTCCTACGAGCAGTACTTC
CDR3aa: CASQRGYYSYEQYF

j_gene: TRBJ2-7
v_gene: TRBV27
d_gene: TRBD2
CDR3nt: TGTGCCAGCAGTCCCTTAGCAGGGAGGGGCGAGCAGTACTTC
CDR3aa: CASSPLAGRGEQYF

j_gene: TRBJ2-1
v_gene: TRBV5-6
d_gene: .
CDR3nt: TGTGCCAGCAGCCGGAGGACAGCCGGTTACAATGAGCAGTTCTTC
CDR3aa: CASSRRTAGYNEQFF

j_gene: TRBJ2-2
v_gene: TRBV5-5
d_gene: TRBD1
CDR3nt: TGTGCCAGCAGTGAGGGGGACAGGGGGCTTTACACCGGGGAGCTGTTTTTT
CDR3aa: CASSEGDRGLYTGELFF

j_gene: TRBJ1-4
v_gene: TRBV10-3
d_gene: .
CDR3nt: TGTGCCATCAGTGACGGGTCAAATGAAAAACTGTTTTTT
CDR3aa: CAISDGSNEKLFF

j_gene: TRBJ2-6
v_gene: TRBV21-1
d_gene: .
CDR3nt: TGTGCCAGCAGACTCCTTGAGGGGGCTGGGGCCAACGTCCTGACTTTC
CDR3aa: CASRLLEGAGANVLTF

j_gene: TRBJ2-2
v_gene: TRBV6-6
d_gene: TRBD2
CDR3nt: TGTGCCAGCCGGTCTAGCGGGGGTGGGAACACCGGGGAGCTGTTTTTT
CDR3aa: CASRSSGGGNTGELFF

j_gene: TRBJ2-1
v_gene: TRBV6-5
d_gene: TRBD2
CDR3nt: TGTGCCAGCAGAGGGCTAGCGGTCGATGAGCAGTTCTTC
CDR3aa: CASRGLAVDEQFF